This TCR beta chain was observed in a study of T cell responses to AZD1222 COVID-19 vaccine. Study-wide findings and caveats: Seropositive status at baseline applied to only a handful of AZD1222 recipients.

It was second doses at about 4 or about 12 weeks that were pooled. Worth noting for this clone: Its antigen is undetermined.

Method: immunoSEQ multiplex PCR; TCRdb's copy keeps in-frame clones and lacks some. The repertoire holds more than 120,000 clones, around 84% seen once, with about 4.9% in the top ten. Germline lookup yields CDR1 LGHDT and CDR2 YNNKEL (reference sequence). Trimming shortened V by 2 bases and J by 0 bases, and 13 bases separated the two germline ends. The CDR3 sequence is 16 residues long. The V and J genes are TRBV3-1 (or the pseudogene TRBV3-2) and TRBJ1-1; D unresolved. This TCR was sampled from an adult who received the AZD1222 COVID-19 vaccine. The source was peripheral blood, collected 28 days after the second AZD1222 dose. The CDR3 is CASSQLNADLNTEAFF. CDR3 DNA sequence: TGTGCCAGCAGCCAACTCAACGCCGATCTGAACACTGAAGCTTTCTTT.